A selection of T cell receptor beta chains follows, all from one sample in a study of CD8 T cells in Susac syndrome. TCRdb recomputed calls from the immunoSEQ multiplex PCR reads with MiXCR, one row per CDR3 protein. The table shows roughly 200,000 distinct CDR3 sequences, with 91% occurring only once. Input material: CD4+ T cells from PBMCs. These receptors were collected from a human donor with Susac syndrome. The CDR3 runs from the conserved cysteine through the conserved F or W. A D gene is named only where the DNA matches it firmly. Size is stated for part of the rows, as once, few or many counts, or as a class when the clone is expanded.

CASSLGGLAGVNEQFF	TGCGCCAGCAGCTTGGGGGGACTAGCGGGAGTTAATGAGCAGTTCTTC	TRBD2	TRBJ2-1	16	-	TRBV5-1
CASKGTSGRRPYNEQFF	TGTGCCAGCAAAGGGACTAGCGGCCGACGCCCCTACAATGAGCAGTTCTTC	TRBD2	TRBJ2-1	17	-	TRBV6-1
CASSTGVGYTF	TGTGCCAGTAGTACCGGGGTTGGCTACACCTTC	-	TRBJ1-2	11	few	TRBV19
CASSRTTGGTKTQYF	TGTGCCAGCAGTCGTACTACAGGGGGCACGAAGACCCAGTACTTC	TRBD1	TRBJ2-5	15	-	TRBV25-1
CASSPQRVGSDTQYF	TGTGCCAGCAGTCCTCAGCGGGTCGGGTCGGATACGCAGTATTTT	-	TRBJ2-3	15	-	TRBV28
CSASSGGGNLNEQFF	TGCAGTGCTAGCTCGGGCGGCGGTAACTTGAATGAGCAGTTCTTC	-	TRBJ2-1	15	-	TRBV20-1
CASSLGPSHEQYF	TGCGCCAGCAGCTTGGGACCTTCCCACGAGCAGTACTTC	-	TRBJ2-7	13	-	TRBV5-1
CSAREGTGRNEQFF	TGCAGTGCTAGAGAAGGGACAGGGCGCAATGAGCAGTTCTTC	TRBD1	TRBJ2-1	14	-	TRBV20-1
CASSQGTIRMAQYF	TGTGCCAGCAGCCAAGGGACTATTCGGATGGCCCAGTACTTC	-	TRBJ2-5	14	-	TRBV3-1
CSARKAGGETQYF	TGCAGTGCTAGAAAGGCCGGCGGCGAGACCCAGTACTTC	-	TRBJ2-5	13	-	TRBV20-1
CASKDSFYEQYF	TGTGCCAGCAAGGACAGTTTCTACGAGCAGTACTTC	-	TRBJ2-7	12	few	TRBV6-1
CSVRLAGVSEQFF	TGCAGCGTAAGACTAGCGGGAGTGAGTGAGCAGTTCTTC	TRBD2	TRBJ2-1	13	-	TRBV29-1
CASSSGLANQPQHF	TGTGCCAGCAGTTCCGGACTGGCAAATCAGCCCCAGCATTTT	-	TRBJ1-5	14	-	TRBV2
CASSTSGGLAAYEQYF	TGTGCCAGCAGTACCAGTGGCGGACTAGCGGCCTACGAGCAGTACTTC	TRBD2	TRBJ2-7	16	-	TRBV28
CASSFAGGPFF	TGTGCCAGCAGCTTCGCGGGGGGTCCGTTCTTC	TRBD2	TRBJ2-1	11	-	TRBV7-2
CASSQVLVSYEQYF	TGCGCCAGCAGCCAAGTACTAGTCTCCTACGAGCAGTACTTC	-	TRBJ2-7	14	-	TRBV4-1
CAIGQGNNEQFF	TGTGCCATCGGTCAGGGTAACAATGAGCAGTTCTTC	-	TRBJ2-1	12	-	TRBV10-3
CASSYSPGLGEQYF	TGTGCCAGCAGTTACTCCCCAGGGTTGGGCGAGCAGTACTTC	-	TRBJ2-7	14	-	TRBV6-2/TRBV6-3
CASNKDREAYEQYF	TGCGCCAGCAACAAGGACAGGGAGGCCTACGAGCAGTACTTC	TRBD1	TRBJ2-7	14	-	TRBV5-1
CASSLFNSQETQYF	TGTGCCAGCAGTTTATTCAACAGCCAAGAGACCCAGTACTTC	-	TRBJ2-5	14	-	TRBV12-3/TRBV12-4